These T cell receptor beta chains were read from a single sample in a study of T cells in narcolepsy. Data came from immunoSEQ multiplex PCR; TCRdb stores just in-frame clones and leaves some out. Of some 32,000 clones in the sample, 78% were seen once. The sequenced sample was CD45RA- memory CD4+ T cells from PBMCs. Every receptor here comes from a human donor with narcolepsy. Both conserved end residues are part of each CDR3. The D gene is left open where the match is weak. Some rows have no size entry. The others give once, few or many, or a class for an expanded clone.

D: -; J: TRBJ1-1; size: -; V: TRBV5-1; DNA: TGCGCCAGCAGCTTGGATCTGTCCGGGAACACTGAAGCTTTCTTT; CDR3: CASSLDLSGNTEAFF
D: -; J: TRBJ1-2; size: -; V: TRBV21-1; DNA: TGTGCCAGCAGCTGCGGGGAGAACTATGGCTACACCTTC; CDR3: CASSCGENYGYTF
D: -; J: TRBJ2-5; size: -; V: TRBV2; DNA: TGTGCCAGCAATCCAGAATTGGGATCGGGGTTTAAGTACTTC; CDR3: CASNPELGSGFKYF
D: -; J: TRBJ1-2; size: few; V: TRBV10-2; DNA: TGCGCCAGCAGTGAGATGCAGGGAGCAGTAGGCTACACCTTC; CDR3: CASSEMQGAVGYTF
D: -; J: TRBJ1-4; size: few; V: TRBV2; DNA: TGTGCCAGCAGTCAAGCGGGCTGGGGCGGTGAAAAACTGTTTTTT; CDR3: CASSQAGWGGEKLFF
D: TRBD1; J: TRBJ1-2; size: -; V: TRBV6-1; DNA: TGTGCCAGCACCAGACAGGGTTATGGCTACACCTTC; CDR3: CASTRQGYGYTF
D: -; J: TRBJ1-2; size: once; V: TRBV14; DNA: TGTGCCAGCAGCCAAGTTGGGTATGATTATGGCTACACCTTC; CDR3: CASSQVGYDYGYTF
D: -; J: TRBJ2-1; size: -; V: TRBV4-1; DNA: TGCGCCAGCACCGATCTCCTGGGGAATGAGCAGTTCTTC; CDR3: CASTDLLGNEQFF
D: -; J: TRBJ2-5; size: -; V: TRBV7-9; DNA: TGTGCCAGCAGCCCACCACCGGGACTCAAGGTCGGGACCCAGTACTTC; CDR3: CASSPPPGLKVGTQYF
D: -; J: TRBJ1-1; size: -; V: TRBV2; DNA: TGTGCCAGCAGTGATATGGGCTATGAAGCTTTCTTT; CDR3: CASSDMGYEAFF
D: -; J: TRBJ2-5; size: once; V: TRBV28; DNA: TGTGCCAGCATCTCGACAGCTCAAGAGACCCAGTACTTC; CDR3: CASISTAQETQYF
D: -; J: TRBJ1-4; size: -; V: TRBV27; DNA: TGTGCCAGCAGTGGGGGCTGGGGTGCAACTAATGAAAAACTGTTTTTT; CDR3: CASSGGWGATNEKLFF
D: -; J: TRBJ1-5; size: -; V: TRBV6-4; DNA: TGTGCCAGTTCCGGGACGGGACTAGGCAATCAGCCCCAGCATTTT; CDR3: CASSGTGLGNQPQHF
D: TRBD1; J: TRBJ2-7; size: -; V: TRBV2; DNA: TGTGCCAGCAAGGTAGGGGGCGGCTCCTACGAGCAGTACTTC; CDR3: CASKVGGGSYEQYF
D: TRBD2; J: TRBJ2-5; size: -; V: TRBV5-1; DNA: TGCGCCAGCACTCCTAGCGGGGGCCAAGAGACCCAGTACTTC; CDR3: CASTPSGGQETQYF
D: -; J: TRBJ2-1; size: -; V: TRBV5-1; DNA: TGCGCCAGCAGCTTGGGTTCCCATGCAAACAATGAGCAGTTCTTC; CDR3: CASSLGSHANNEQFF
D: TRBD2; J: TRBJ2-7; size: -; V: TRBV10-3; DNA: TGTGCCATCACAACCGATCAGACTAGCGGGATCAGGGACGAGCAGTACTTC; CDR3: CAITTDQTSGIRDEQYF
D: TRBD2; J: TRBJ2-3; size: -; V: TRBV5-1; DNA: TGCGCCAGCAGCCCCGGGACTAGAGCTTTTGTGGATACGCAGTATTTT; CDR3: CASSPGTRAFVDTQYF
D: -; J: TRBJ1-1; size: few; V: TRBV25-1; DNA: TGTGCCAGCAGGAAAATGAACACTGAAGCTTTCTTT; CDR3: CASRKMNTEAFF
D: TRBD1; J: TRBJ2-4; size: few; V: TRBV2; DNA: TGTGCCAGCGGCAACAGGGGTGAGGGCAAAAACATTCAGTACTTC; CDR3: CASGNRGEGKNIQYF
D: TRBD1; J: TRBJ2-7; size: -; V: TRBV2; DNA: TGTGCCAGTTCAACCGGGACAGGGGGCTACGAGCAGTACTTC; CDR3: CASSTGTGGYEQYF